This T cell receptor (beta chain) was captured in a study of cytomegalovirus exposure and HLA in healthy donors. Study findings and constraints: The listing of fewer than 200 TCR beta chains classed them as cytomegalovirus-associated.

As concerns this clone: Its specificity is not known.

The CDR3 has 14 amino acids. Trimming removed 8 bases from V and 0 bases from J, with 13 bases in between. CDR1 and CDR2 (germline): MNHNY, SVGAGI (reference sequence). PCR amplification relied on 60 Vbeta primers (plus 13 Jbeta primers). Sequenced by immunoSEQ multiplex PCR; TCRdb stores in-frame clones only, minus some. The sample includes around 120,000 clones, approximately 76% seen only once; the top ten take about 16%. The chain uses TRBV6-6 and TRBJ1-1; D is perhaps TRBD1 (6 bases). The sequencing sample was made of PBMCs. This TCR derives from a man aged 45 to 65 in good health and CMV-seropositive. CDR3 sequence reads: CASWTVTMNTEAFF. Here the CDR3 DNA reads TGTGCCAGCTGGACAGTTACAATGAACACTGAAGCTTTCTTT.